This TCR beta chain was documented in a study of T cells in Graves' hyperthyroidism and ophthalmopathy. The germline gives CDR1 SGHRS, CDR2 YFSETQ. The CDR3 runs 14 residues. V lost 0 bases and J 0 bases, leaving 6 bases between the germline ends. The TCR beta CDR3 regions underwent amplification using RNA transcripts as the source. Using the HTBI primer set, a first-round RT-PCR was run on the TCR CDR3. Each CDR3 protein gets one entry after TCRdb re-called the multiplex PCR reads with MiXCR. The sample holds about 740,000 distinct CDR3 sequences, 14% seen once. The chain has TRBV5-1 and TRBJ2-5; D unresolved. The TCR sequence derives from a woman aged 18 to 35 with Graves' hyperthyroidism. Material for sequencing was blood. The CDR3 loop is CASSLATDQETQYF. The DNA of the CDR3 is TGCGCCAGCAGCTTGGCTACAGACCAAGAGACCCAGTACTTC.